The rows below give T cell receptor beta chains drawn from one sample of a study of beta chain features in type 1 diabetes. Repertoires were generated with immunoSEQ multiplex PCR, while TCRdb's copy carries only in-frame clones and drops some. The repertoire includes 350,000 or so clones, 15% to 20% of them detected once, and under 0.05% sits in the top ten. Sequences were obtained from naive CD4+ T cells from blood. The receptors were gathered from a woman younger than 30 in good health. The CDR3 runs from the conserved cysteine through the conserved F or W. D genes are given only for firm matches. Not all rows give a size; the values are once, few, many and, for expanded clones, a class.

j_gene | d_gene | abundance | v_gene | CDR3aa | CDR3nt
TRBJ2-7 | TRBD2 | once | TRBV6-5 | CASSYSSSGGFEQYF | TGTGCCAGCAGTTACTCCTCTAGCGGGGGGTTTGAGCAGTACTTC
TRBJ1-1 | TRBD1 | few | TRBV29-1 | CSAWTGGDTEAFF | TGCAGCGCCTGGACAGGGGGCGACACTGAAGCTTTCTTT
TRBJ1-1 | - | - | TRBV5-1 | CASSSEGTATSAEAFF | TGCGCCAGCAGCTCCGAGGGAACGGCAACTAGCGCTGAAGCTTTCTTT
TRBJ1-2 | TRBD1 | - | TRBV4-2 | CASSQAPTGGGGYTF | TGTGCCAGCAGCCAAGCGCCGACAGGGGGAGGGGGCTACACCTTC
TRBJ2-3 | - | - | TRBV7-2 | CASSLRGPVADTQYF | TGTGCCAGCAGCTTAAGAGGCCCGGTCGCAGATACGCAGTATTTT
TRBJ2-1 | TRBD1 | - | TRBV5-4 | CASSFGGQVRGEQFF | TGTGCCAGCAGCTTTGGAGGACAGGTGAGAGGGGAGCAGTTCTTC
TRBJ2-1 | TRBD1 | - | TRBV4-3 | CASWTGQGVSNSYNEQFF | TGCGCCAGCTGGACTGGACAGGGGGTGTCAAACTCCTACAATGAGCAGTTCTTC
TRBJ2-3 | - | - | TRBV18 | CASSPSTAFRDTQYF | TGTGCCAGCTCACCCTCGACAGCCTTTCGGGATACGCAGTATTTT
TRBJ2-5 | - | few | TRBV10-3 | CAISAGRGMEETQYF | TGTGCCATCAGTGCCGGTCGGGGGATGGAAGAGACCCAGTACTTC
TRBJ1-1 | TRBD1 | - | TRBV5-1 | CASSRSGTDLQITEAFF | TGCGCCAGCAGCAGATCCGGGACAGACCTACAAATCACTGAAGCTTTCTTT
TRBJ2-7 | TRBD1 | few | TRBV5-1 | CASSLLGQGTYEQYF | TGCGCCAGCAGCTTGTTGGGACAGGGGACCTACGAGCAGTACTTC
TRBJ1-1 | - | - | TRBV5-1 | CASSLGQMNTEAFF | TGCGCCAGCAGCTTGGGGCAGATGAACACTGAAGCTTTCTTT
TRBJ2-3 | - | few | TRBV14 | CASSQDVSDTQYF | TGTGCCAGCAGCCAAGATGTATCAGATACGCAGTATTTT
TRBJ1-1 | - | few | TRBV9 | CASSVGMNTEAFF | TGTGCCAGCAGCGTGGGCATGAACACTGAAGCTTTCTTT
TRBJ2-1 | TRBD2 | - | TRBV30 | CAWTPRGGVYNEQFF | TGTGCCTGGACTCCCCGGGGGGGAGTTTACAATGAGCAGTTCTTC
TRBJ2-7 | TRBD2 | - | TRBV14 | CASSQGLAGGLLVEQYF | TGTGCCAGCAGCCAAGGGCTAGCGGGGGGCTTACTAGTCGAGCAGTACTTC